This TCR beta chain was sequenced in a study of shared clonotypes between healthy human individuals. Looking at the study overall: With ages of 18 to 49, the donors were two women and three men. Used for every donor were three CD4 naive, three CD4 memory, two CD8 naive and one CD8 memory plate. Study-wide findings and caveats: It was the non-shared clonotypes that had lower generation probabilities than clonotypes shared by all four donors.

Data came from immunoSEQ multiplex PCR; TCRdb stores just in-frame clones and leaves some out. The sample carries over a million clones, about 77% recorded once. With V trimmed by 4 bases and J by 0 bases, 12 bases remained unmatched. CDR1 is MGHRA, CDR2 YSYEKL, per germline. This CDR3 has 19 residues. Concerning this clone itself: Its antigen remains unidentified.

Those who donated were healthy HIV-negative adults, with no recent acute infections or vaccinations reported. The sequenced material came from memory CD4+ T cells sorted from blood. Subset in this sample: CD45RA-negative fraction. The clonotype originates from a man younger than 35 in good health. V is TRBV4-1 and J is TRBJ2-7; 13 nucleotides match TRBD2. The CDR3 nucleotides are TGCGCCAGCAGCCCCTGGACTAGCGGGAGCCTTAAGAGCTCCTACGAGCAGTACTTC. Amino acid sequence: CASSPWTSGSLKSSYEQYF.